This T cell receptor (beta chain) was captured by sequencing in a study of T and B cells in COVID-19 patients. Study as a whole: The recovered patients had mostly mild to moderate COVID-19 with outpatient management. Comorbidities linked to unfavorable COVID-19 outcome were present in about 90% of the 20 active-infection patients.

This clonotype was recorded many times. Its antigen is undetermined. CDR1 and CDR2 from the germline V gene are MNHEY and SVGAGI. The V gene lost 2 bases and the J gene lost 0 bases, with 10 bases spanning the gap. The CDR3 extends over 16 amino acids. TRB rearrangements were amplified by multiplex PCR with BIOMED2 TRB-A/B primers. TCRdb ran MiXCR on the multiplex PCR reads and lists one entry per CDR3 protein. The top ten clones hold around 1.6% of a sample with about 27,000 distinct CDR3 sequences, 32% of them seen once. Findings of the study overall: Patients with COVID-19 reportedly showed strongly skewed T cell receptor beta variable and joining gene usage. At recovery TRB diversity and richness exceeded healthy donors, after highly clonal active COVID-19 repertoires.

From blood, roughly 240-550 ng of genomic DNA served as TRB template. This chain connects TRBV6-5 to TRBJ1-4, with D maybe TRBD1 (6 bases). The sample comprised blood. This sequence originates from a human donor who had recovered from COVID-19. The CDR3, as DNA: TGTGCCAGCAGTTACGGACAGCAAGCAACTAATGAAAAACTGTTTTTT. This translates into CASSYGQQATNEKLFF.